These T cell receptor beta chains were read from a single sample in a study of T cell responses to AZD1222 COVID-19 vaccine. TCRdb keeps only in-frame clones here, not all; method: immunoSEQ multiplex PCR. This sample carries about 140,000 clones, about 89% of them seen once, and the ten largest clones take approximately 3.1%. Sample: peripheral blood, taken on day 0 of AZD1222 vaccination. The receptors originated from an adult in good health. The CDR3 runs from the conserved cysteine through the conserved F or W. A D gene is named only where the DNA matches it firmly.

>TRBV9|-|TRBJ2-2
CASTSRRAGSGELFF
>TRBV5-6|-|TRBJ2-1
CASRRRTAYNEQFF
>TRBV19|TRBD1|TRBJ2-6
CASSTGGTGANVLTF
>TRBV20-1|-|TRBJ2-7
CSARDIYEQYF
>TRBV15|-|TRBJ2-3
CATSTEDGRTDTQYF
>TRBV24-1|-|TRBJ2-2
CATSDRDRSRGTGELFF
>TRBV4-1|-|TRBJ2-3
CASSQALEIFTQYF
>TRBV4-2|-|TRBJ1-3
CASSQTGTGGNTIYF
>TRBV7-2|-|TRBJ2-1
CASSVDGQAPGAVF
>TRBV25-1|-|TRBJ1-1
CASSEAKNTEAFF
>TRBV27|-|TRBJ2-5
CASRILGGLQETQYF
>TRBV3-1/TRBV3-2|-|TRBJ1-4
CASSQVGGGREKLFF
>TRBV19|-|TRBJ1-5
CASSLYAGINQPQHF
>TRBV7-2|TRBD2|TRBJ2-7
CASSPTSGGLIEQYF
>TRBV7-2|-|TRBJ2-1
CASSLVTVHEQFF
>TRBV19|TRBD1|TRBJ2-6
CASRQGLATSSGANVLTF
>TRBV7-6|TRBD2|TRBJ2-1
CASSLVTSGISPYNEQFF
>TRBV12-3/TRBV12-4|-|TRBJ2-2
CASSFDTGELFF
>TRBV2|-|TRBJ2-7
CASSDPGSSYEQYF
>TRBV28|TRBD1|TRBJ1-5
CASSTRTGGGQPQHF
>TRBV4-3|-|TRBJ2-3
CASRWESEADTQYF
>TRBV24-1|TRBD2|TRBJ2-3
CATSDSERGGVDTQYF
>TRBV19|-|TRBJ1-5
CASSIYRGNQPQHF
>TRBV4-2|TRBD1|TRBJ2-7
CASSQDIGQGADEQYF
>TRBV3-1/TRBV3-2|TRBD2|TRBJ2-7
CASSYRASGIDEQYF
>TRBV7-9|TRBD1|TRBJ2-2
CASSLALAGGNTGELFF
>TRBV19|-|TRBJ1-4
CASREQATNEKLFF
>TRBV3-1/TRBV3-2|-|TRBJ1-4
CASSQGCGTTNEKLFF
>TRBV6-5|TRBD1|TRBJ2-1
CASIANRGLLHEQFF
>TRBV30|-|TRBJ2-2
CAWSQGMGTGELFF
>TRBV6-5|-|TRBJ1-1
CASSQTEAFF
>TRBV10-3|TRBD1|TRBJ2-6
CAIRNRGETGANVLTF
>TRBV6-2/TRBV6-3|-|TRBJ1-5
CASSYSRQNSNQPQHF
>TRBV6-6|-|TRBJ2-1
CASKRDNEQFF
>TRBV29-1|-|TRBJ1-1
CSVKKGRATEAFF
>TRBV2|TRBD1|TRBJ1-2
CASRGQGSGYTF
>TRBV5-8|-|TRBJ1-6
CASSPGWSSYNSPLHF
>TRBV5-8|-|TRBJ2-3
CASSPRYSTDTQYF
>TRBV7-8|-|TRBJ1-5
CASSLLNQPQHF
>TRBV7-2|-|TRBJ2-1
CASSLGLNRPNEQFF
>TRBV15|TRBD1|TRBJ1-4
CATSRDRDSGWEKLFF
>TRBV28|TRBD1|TRBJ1-5
CASSPGTGGINQPQHF
>TRBV2|-|TRBJ2-3
CASSVVGGPTDTQYF
>TRBV3-1/TRBV3-2|-|-
CASSQGNKSRLSDYSNQPQYF
>TRBV11-2|-|TRBJ2-2
CASSTGTSGELFF
>TRBV28|-|TRBJ2-2
CASSLTRNTGELFF
>TRBV9|TRBD2|TRBJ2-7
CASSVGGTPYEQYF
>TRBV7-6|-|TRBJ2-7
CASSLGRVFKDEQYF
>TRBV5-1|-|TRBJ1-3
CASSLDTGYSGNTIYF
>TRBV10-3|TRBD2|TRBJ2-2
CAIRTGLAGGVGTGELFF
>TRBV20-1|-|TRBJ2-3
CSAGVGTQYF